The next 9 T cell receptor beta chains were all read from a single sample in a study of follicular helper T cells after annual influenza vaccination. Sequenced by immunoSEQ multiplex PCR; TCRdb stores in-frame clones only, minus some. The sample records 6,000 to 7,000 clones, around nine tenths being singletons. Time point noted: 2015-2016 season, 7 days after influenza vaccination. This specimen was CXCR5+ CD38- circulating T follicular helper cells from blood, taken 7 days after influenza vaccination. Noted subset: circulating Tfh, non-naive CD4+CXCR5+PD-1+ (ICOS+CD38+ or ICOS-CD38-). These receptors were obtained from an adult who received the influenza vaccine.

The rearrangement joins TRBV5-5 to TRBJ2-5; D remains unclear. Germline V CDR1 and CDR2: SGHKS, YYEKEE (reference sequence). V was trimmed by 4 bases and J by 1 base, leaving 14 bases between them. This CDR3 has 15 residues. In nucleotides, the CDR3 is TGTGCCAGCAGCCCCGTCCGGTCGGTCCAAGAGACCCAGTACTTC. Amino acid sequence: CASSPVRSVQETQYF.

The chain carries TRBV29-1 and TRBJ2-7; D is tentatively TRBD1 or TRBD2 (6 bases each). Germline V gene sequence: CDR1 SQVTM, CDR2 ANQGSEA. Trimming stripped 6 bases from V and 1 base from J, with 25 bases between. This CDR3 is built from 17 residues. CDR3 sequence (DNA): TGCAGCGTCGTAAAGTTCCGGGGGACATACCTTTCCTACGAGCAGTACTTC. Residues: CSVVKFRGTYLSYEQYF.

CDR3 coding DNA: TGTGCCAGTAAGCGGGAGTGGGAAAACATTCAGTACTTC. Translating it yields CASKREWENIQYF. The chain uses TRBV2 and TRBJ2-4; TRBD2 matches at 8 bases. The CDR3 is made up of 13 amino acids. V shed 9 bases and J 5 bases; nucleotides not matched to a gene: 6. Germline CDR1 and CDR2: SNHLY and FYNNEI.

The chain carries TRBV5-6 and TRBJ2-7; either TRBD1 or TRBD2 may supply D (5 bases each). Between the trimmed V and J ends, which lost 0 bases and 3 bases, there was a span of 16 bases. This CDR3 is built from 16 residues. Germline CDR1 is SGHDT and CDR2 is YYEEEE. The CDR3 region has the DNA TGTGCCAGCAGCTTGGATCCGACCGGGGCCGTCTACGAGCAGTACTTC. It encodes CASSLDPTGAVYEQYF.

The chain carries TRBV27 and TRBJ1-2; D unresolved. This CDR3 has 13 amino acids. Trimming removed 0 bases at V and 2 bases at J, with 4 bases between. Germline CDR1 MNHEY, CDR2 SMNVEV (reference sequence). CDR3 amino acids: CASSLSGNYGYTF. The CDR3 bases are TGTGCCAGCAGTTTATCGGGGAACTATGGCTACACCTTC.

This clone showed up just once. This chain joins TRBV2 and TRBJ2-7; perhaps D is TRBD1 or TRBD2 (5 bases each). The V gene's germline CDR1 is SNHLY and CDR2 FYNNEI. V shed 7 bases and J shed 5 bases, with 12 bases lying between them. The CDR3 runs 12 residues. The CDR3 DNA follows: TGTGCCAGCATCGGGGCTAGGAACGAGCAGTACTTC. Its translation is CASIGARNEQYF.

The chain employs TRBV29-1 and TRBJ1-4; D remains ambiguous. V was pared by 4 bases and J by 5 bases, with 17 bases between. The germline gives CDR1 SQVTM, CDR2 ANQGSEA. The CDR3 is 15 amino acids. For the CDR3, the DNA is TGCAGCGTTGTTTGGGCTAGGTCCGGCAATGAAAAACTGTTTTTT. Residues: CSVVWARSGNEKLFF.

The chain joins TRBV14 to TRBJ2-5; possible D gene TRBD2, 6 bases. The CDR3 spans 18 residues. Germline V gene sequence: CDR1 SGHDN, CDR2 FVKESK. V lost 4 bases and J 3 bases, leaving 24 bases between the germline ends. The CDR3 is CASSRRTLAPGEKETQYF. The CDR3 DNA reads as TGTGCCAGCAGCCGGAGAACTCTAGCGCCAGGTGAAAAAGAGACCCAGTACTTC.

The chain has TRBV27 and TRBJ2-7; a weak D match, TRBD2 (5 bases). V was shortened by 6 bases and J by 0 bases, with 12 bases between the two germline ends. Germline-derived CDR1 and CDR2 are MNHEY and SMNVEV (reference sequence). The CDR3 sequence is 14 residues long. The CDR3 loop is CASSGSGFSYEQYF. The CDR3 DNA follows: TGTGCCAGCAGCGGAAGCGGATTCTCCTACGAGCAGTACTTC.